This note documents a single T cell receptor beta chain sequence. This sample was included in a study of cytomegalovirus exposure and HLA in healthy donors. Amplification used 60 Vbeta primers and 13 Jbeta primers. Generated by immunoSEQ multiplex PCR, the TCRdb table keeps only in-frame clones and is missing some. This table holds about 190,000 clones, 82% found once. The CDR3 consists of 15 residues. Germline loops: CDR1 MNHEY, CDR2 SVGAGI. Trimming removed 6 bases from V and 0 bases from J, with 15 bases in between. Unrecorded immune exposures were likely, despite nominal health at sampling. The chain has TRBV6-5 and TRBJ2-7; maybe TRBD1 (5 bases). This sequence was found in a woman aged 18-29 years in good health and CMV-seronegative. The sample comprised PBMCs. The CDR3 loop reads CASRPTADSSYEQYF. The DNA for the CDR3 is TGTGCCAGCAGACCCACGGCAGACAGCTCCTACGAGCAGTACTTC.